This T cell receptor (beta chain) was sequenced for a study of spatial heterogeneity in lung cancer. This clonotype was counted at least ten times. The CDR3 is made up of 13 amino acids. The V and J ends lost 3 bases and 7 bases respectively, with 10 bases between them. This sample's time point: sample taken at primary tumor resection. Unsorted tumor, nontumor lung tissue or cryopreserved PBMC supplied the whole RNA. TCRdb itself ran the 5' RACE reads through MiXCR, one entry per CDR3 protein. The repertoire holds 40,000 to 45,000 distinct CDR3 sequences, with roughly 15% as singletons. This TCR was recovered from a male donor with early-stage non-small cell lung cancer. The specimen was PBMCs, collected at surgery. This chain uses TRBV12-3 or TRBV12-4 with TRBJ1-5; D not resolved. CDR3 residues: CASSLSAVQPQHF. CDR3 sequence (DNA): TGTGCCAGCAGTTTGTCCGCGGTCCAGCCCCAGCATTTT.